The TCR beta chain under discussion was sequenced for a study of siplizumab effects on memory and regulatory T cells (dated by TCRdb to about 2019). Background for the entire study: The study examined how the anti-CD2 antibody siplizumab affects alloreactive T-cell subsets in allogeneic mixed lymphocyte reactions built from human PBMCs. General findings and caveats noted by the study authors: Because sequences at frequencies below about 10^-5 were poorly captured, only a minor fraction of alloreactive clones could be mapped back to unstimulated subsets. The cumulative frequency of alloreactive sequences that could be traced back to unstimulated CD4+ memory T cells was significantly reduced by siplizumab. The suppressive function of proliferating Tregs from siplizumab cultures was not functionally confirmed. Among mappable alloreactive CD4+ clones, an average Treg-derived fraction of roughly 71% was observed with siplizumab, compared with approximately 26% in control reactions. A naive or memory phenotype could not be assigned to roughly 75-96% of proliferating CD4+ or CD8+ clones. Greater diversity appeared to be present in unstimulated naive T cells than in memory T cells, and a substantial contribution to the alloresponse seemed to be made by naive cells.

This clone was seen a handful of times. What antigen it recognizes has not been identified. Base quality data are lacking; no much larger clone is found one base away. Sorted unstimulated T cells, along with proliferating T cells recovered from mixed lymphocyte reactions, underwent TCRbeta CDR3 sequencing. Fresh whole blood from around 11 HLA-typed healthy donors was used to isolate PBMCs. Library method: the immunoSEQ multiplex PCR assay. The deep sequencing platform assayed about 91,000 TCR templates per sample. Genomic DNA extracted from sorted T cells was used for TCRbeta CDR3 sequencing. As for how the authors treated the data: Clonal analysis of TCRbeta CDR3 data was done in the R programming language. Alloreactive CD4+ and CD8+ clones were defined by comparing unstimulated samples with post-reaction CFSE-low samples. Alloreactive CD4+ clones were assigned to regulatory or non-regulatory origin by matching sequences to sorted unstimulated Treg and non-Treg repertoires. Drawn from immuneACCESS, this table holds only the in-frame rearrangements with V and J called that TCRdb kept. Clones are partly lost; checked studies trace under half to an unresolved V gene and leave the rest unexplained. That table is the source of V, J and clone size, and D and trimming were worked out from the DNA. Counted in this sample were tens of thousands of clones; roughly 89% of them appeared once. Approximately 30% of the sample is taken by the ten largest.

The receptor was derived from a human donor in good health. Sequencing was done on a sample of CD8+ T cells sorted from blood.

The DNA reads TGTGCCAGCAGCGACGAGACGGGCTACACCTTC. This yields the protein CASSDETGYTF. The chain is encoded by TRBV11-2 joined to TRBJ1-2, with no reliable assignment of the D segment. CDR1 and CDR2 (SGHAT, FQNNGV) derive from the germline V gene. At the junction V is shortened by 5 bases and J by 8 bases, with 9 bases in between. Counted from cysteine to phenylalanine, this CDR3 has 11 amino acids. Left in the record is the CDR3 DNA by itself, 33 bases read in frame from the first base.